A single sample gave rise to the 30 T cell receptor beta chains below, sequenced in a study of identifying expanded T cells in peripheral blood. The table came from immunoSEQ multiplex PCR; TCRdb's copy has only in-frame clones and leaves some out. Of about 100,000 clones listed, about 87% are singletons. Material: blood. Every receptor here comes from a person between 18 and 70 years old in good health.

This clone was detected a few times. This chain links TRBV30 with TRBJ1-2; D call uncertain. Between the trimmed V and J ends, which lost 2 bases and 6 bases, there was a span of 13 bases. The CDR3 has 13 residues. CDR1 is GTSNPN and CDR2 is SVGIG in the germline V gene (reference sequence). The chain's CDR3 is CAWSSTGKDGYTF. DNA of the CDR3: TGTGCCTGGAGTTCCACGGGGAAGGATGGCTACACCTTC.

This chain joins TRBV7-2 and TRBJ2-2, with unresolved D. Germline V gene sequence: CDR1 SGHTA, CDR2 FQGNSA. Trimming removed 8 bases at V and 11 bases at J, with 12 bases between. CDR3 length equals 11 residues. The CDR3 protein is CASGLRRELFF. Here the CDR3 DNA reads TGTGCCAGCGGCCTCCGTCGAGAGCTGTTTTTT. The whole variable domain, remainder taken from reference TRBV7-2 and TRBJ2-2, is GAGVSQSPSNKVTEKGKDVELRCDPISGHTALYWYRQSLGQGLEFLIYFQGNSAPDKSGLPSDRFSAERTGGSVSTLTIQRTQQEDSAVYLCASGLRRELFFGEGSRLTVL.

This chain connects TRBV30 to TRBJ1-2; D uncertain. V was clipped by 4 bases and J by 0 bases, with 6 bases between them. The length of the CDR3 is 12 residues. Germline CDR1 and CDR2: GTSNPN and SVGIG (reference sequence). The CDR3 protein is CAWTIANYGYTF. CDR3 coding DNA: TGTGCCTGGACCATAGCTAACTATGGCTACACCTTC. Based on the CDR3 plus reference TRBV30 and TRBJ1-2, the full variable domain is SQTIHQWPATLVQPVGSPLSLECTVEGTSNPNLYWYRQAAGRGLQLLFYSVGIGQISSEVPQNLSASRPQDRQFILSSKKLLLSDSGFYLCAWTIANYGYTFGSGTRLTVV.

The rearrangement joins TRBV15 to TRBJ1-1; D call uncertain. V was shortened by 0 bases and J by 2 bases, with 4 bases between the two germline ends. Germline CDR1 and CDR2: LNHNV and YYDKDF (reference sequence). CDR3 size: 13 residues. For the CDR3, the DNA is TGTGCCACCAGCAGAGAGGGAAACACTGAAGCTTTCTTT. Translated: CATSREGNTEAFF.

DNA of the CDR3: TGTGCCAGCAGCGAACTAGGAATGAACACTGAAGCTTTCTTT. Protein sequence: CASSELGMNTEAFF. This rearrangement joins TRBV6-6 to TRBJ1-1; D is unresolved. V lost 6 bases to trimming and J lost 0 bases, with 11 bases between them. The CDR3 is made up of 14 amino acids. Germline V gene sequence: CDR1 MNHNY, CDR2 SVGAGI (reference sequence).

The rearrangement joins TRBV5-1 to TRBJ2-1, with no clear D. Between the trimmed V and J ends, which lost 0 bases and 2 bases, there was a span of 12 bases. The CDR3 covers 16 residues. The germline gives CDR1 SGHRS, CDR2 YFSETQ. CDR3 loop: CASSLAGFLTYNEQFF. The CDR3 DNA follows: TGCGCCAGCAGCTTGGCCGGGTTTTTGACCTACAATGAGCAGTTCTTC.

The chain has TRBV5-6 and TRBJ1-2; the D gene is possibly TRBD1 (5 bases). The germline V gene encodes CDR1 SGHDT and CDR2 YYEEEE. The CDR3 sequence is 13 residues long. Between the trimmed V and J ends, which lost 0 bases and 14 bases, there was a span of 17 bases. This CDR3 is CASSLVNQGVWTF. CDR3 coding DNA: TGTGCCAGCAGCTTGGTTAATCAGGGCGTGTGGACCTTC.

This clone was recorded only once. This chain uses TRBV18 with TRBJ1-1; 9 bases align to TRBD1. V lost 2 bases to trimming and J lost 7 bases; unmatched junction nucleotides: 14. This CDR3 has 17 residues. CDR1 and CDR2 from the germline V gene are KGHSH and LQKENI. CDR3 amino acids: CASSPAGTGKGRNEAFF. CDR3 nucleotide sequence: TGTGCCAGCTCACCAGCGGGGACAGGGAAAGGAAGGAATGAAGCTTTCTTT.

CDR3 loop: CASSLVSAEQYF. The CDR3 region has the DNA TGTGCCAGCAGCTTAGTGAGTGCCGAGCAGTACTTC. The V and J genes are TRBV7-9 and TRBJ2-7, with D uncertain. Trimming removed 1 base from V and 6 bases from J, with 7 bases in between. This CDR3 spans 12 amino acids. Germline-derived CDR1 and CDR2 are SEHNR and FQNEAQ (reference sequence).

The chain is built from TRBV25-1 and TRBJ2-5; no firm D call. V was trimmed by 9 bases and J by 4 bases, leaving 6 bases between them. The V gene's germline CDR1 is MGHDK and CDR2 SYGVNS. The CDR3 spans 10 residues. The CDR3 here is CASQGETQYF. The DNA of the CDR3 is TGTGCCAGTCAAGGAGAGACCCAGTACTTC.

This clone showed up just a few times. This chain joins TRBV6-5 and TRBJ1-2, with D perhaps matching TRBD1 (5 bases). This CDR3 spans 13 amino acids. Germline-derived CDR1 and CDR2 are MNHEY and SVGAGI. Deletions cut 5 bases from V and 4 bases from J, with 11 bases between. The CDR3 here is CASSLQGVYGYTF. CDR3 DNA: TGTGCCAGCAGTCTTCAGGGCGTCTATGGCTACACCTTC.

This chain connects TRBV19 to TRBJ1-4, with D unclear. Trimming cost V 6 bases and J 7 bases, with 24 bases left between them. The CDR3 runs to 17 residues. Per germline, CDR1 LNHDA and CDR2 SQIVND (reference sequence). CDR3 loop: CASRRRADSVRGEKLFF. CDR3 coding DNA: TGTGCCAGTAGAAGGCGGGCAGACTCTGTGCGGGGTGAAAAACTGTTTTTT.

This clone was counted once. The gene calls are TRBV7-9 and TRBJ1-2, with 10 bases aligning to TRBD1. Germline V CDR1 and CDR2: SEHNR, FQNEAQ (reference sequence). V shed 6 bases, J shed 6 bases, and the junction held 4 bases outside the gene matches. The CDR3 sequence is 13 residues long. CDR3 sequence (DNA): TGTGCCAGCAGAGGACAGGGGGACGATGGCTACACCTTC. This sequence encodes CASRGQGDDGYTF.

The CDR3: CASSYSGGNTEAFF. CDR3 bases: TGTGCCAGCAGTTACTCAGGCGGGAACACTGAAGCTTTCTTT. The V and J genes are TRBV6-6 and TRBJ1-1; D is undetermined. The V end was cut by 0 bases, the J end by 1 base, with 6 bases between. Germline V gene sequence: CDR1 MNHNY, CDR2 SVGAGI (reference sequence). There are 14 residues in the CDR3.

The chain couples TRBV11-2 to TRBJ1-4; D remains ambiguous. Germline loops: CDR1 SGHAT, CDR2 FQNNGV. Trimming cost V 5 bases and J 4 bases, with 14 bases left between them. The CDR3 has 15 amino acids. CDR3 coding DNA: TGTGCCAGCAGCCGCCCTCGGACGGGTAATGAAAAACTGTTTTTT. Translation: CASSRPRTGNEKLFF.

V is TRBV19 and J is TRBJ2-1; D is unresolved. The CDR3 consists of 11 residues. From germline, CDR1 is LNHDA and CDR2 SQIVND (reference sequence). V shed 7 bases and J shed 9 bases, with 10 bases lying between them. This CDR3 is CASKIQSEQFF. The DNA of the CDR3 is TGTGCCAGTAAGATACAGAGTGAGCAGTTCTTC.

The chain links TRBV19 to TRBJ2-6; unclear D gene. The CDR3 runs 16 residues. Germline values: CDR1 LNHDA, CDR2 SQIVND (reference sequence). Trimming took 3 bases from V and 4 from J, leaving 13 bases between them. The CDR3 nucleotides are TGTGCCAGTAGTATCTCTGGATTTACGGGGGCCAACGTCCTGACTTTC. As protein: CASSISGFTGANVLTF.

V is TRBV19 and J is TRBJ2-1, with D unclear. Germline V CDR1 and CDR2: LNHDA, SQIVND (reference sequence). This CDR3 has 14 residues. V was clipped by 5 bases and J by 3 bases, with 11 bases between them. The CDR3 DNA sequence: TGTGCCAGTAGTTACGACTGGCGCTACAATGAGCAGTTCTTC. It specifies CASSYDWRYNEQFF.

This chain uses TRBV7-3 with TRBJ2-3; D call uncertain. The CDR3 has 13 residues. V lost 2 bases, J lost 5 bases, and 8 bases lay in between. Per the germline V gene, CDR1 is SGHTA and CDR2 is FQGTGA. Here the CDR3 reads CASSLGQKDTQYF. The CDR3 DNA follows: TGTGCCAGCAGCTTAGGGCAAAAAGATACGCAGTATTTT.

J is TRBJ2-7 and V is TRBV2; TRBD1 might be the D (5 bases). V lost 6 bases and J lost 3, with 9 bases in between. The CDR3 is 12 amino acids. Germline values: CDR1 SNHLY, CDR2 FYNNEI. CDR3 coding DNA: TGTGCCAGCAGCCTGACAGTCTACGAGCAGTACTTC. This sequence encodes CASSLTVYEQYF.

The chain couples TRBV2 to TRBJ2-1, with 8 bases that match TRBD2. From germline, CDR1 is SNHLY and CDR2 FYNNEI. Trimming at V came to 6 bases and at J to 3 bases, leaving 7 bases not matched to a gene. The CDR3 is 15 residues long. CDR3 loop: CASRLAGTSYNEQFF. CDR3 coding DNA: TGTGCCAGCAGACTAGCCGGGACTAGCTACAATGAGCAGTTCTTC.

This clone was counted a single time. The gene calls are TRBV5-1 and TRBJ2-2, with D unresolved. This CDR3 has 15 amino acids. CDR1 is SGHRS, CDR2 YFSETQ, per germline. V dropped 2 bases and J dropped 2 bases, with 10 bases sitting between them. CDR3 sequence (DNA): TGCGCCAGCAGCTTTTTGGACGGCAACACCGGGGAGCTGTTTTTT. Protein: CASSFLDGNTGELFF.

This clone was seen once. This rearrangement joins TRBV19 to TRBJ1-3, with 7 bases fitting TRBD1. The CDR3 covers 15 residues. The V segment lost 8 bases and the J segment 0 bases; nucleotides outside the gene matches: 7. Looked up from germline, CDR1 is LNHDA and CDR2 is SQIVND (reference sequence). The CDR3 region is CASVKRGHSGNTIYF. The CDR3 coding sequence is TGTGCCAGTGTTAAGAGGGGGCACTCTGGAAACACCATATATTTT.

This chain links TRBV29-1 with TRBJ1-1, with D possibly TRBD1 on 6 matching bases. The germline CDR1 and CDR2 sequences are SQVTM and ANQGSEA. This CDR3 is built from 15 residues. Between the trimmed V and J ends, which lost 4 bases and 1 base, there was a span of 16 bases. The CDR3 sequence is CSVAAKGGGNTEAFF. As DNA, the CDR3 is TGCAGCGTTGCCGCGAAGGGGGGAGGGAACACTGAAGCTTTCTTT.

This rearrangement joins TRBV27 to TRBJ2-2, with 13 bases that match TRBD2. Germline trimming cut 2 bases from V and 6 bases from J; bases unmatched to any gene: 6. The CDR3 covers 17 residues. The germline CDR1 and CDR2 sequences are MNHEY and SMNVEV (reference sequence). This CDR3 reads CASSLTSGRALPGELFF. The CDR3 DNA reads TGTGCCAGCAGTTTAACTAGCGGGAGGGCTCTCCCCGGGGAGCTGTTTTTT.

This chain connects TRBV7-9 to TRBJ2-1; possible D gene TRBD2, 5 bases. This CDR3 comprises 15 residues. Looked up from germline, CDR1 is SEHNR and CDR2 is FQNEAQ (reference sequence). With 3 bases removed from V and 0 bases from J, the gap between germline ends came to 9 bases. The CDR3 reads CASSLDLSSYNEQFF. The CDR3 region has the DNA TGTGCCAGCAGCTTGGACTTAAGCTCCTACAATGAGCAGTTCTTC.

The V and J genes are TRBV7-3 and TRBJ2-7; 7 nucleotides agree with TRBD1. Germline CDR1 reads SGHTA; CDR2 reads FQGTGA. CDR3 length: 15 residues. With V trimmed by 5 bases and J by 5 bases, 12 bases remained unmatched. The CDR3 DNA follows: TGTGCCAGCAGCATTTCAGGGGGTAAGGGCGACGAGCAGTACTTC. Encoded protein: CASSISGGKGDEQYF. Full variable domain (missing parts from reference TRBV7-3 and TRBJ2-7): GAGVSQTPSNKVTEKGKYVELRCDPISGHTALYWYRQSLGQGPEFLIYFQGTGAADDSGLPNDRFFAVRPEGSVSTLKIQRTERGDSAVYLCASSISGGKGDEQYFGPGTRLTVT.

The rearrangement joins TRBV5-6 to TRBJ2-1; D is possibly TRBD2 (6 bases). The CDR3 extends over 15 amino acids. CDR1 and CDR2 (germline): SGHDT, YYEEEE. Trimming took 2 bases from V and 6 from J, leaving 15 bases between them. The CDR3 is CASSFTSFGTNEQFF. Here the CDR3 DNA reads TGTGCCAGCAGCTTTACTAGCTTCGGGACCAATGAGCAGTTCTTC.

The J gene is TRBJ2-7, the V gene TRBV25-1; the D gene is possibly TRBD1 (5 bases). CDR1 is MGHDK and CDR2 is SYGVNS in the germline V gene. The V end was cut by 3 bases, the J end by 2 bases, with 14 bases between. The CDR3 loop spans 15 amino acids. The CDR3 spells CASSDWGGITYEQYF. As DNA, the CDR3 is TGTGCCAGCAGTGATTGGGGCGGAATCACCTACGAGCAGTACTTC.

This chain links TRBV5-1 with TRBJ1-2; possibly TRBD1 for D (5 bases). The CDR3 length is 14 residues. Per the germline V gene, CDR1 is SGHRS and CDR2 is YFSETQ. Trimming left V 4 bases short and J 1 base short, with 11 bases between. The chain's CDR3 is CASSLTAYNYGYTF. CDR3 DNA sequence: TGCGCCAGCAGCCTGACAGCCTATAACTATGGCTACACCTTC.